Below, 18 T cell receptor beta chains from the same sample are listed, as sequenced in a study of blood T cell repertoires in COVID-19. Some clones are missing from TCRdb's copy, which holds only in-frame ones; the method was immunoSEQ multiplex PCR. Among some 700,000 clones listed, around 89% were seen once. The specimen sequenced was peripheral blood. The origin of the receptors is a woman aged 18-29 years with acute or convalescent COVID-19.

This clone was detected a few times. J is TRBJ1-1 and V is TRBV7-8, with 7 bases aligning to TRBD1. J was trimmed by 1 base and V by 4 bases; bases with no gene match: 6. CDR3 length: 15 amino acids. The germline CDR1 and CDR2 sequences are SGHVS and FQNEAQ. The CDR3, as DNA: TGTGCCAGCAGCTCCCGGGGGACAGCGAACACTGAAGCTTTCTTT. This codes for CASSSRGTANTEAFF.

With regard to this clone: At the DNA level, this CDR3 is encoded by other sequences in the same sample as well. This rearrangement joins TRBV5-1 to TRBJ2-7; D unresolved. Germline values: CDR1 SGHRS, CDR2 YFSETQ. The germline V and J ends were trimmed by 1 base and 0 bases, with 8 bases remaining between them. The CDR3 is 14 amino acids. CDR3 in amino acids: CASSLSWSSYEQYF. For the CDR3, the DNA is TGCGCCAGCAGCTTGTCCTGGAGCTCCTACGAGCAGTACTTC. Full variable domain (missing parts from reference TRBV5-1 and TRBJ2-7): KAGVTQTPRYLIKTRGQQVTLSCSPISGHRSVSWYQQTPGQGLQFLFEYFSETQRNKGNFPGRFSGRQFSNSRSEMNVSTLELGDSALYLCASSLSWSSYEQYFGPGTRLTVT.

This clone was detected a few times. V and J are TRBV7-9 and TRBJ1-4; D remains ambiguous. Germline lookup yields CDR1 SEHNR and CDR2 FQNEAQ (reference sequence). The V end lost 6 bases, the J end lost 7 bases, and 18 bases lay between the germline ends. The CDR3 sequence is 15 residues long. The CDR3 loop is CASRPTGLSSEKLFF. The CDR3 DNA reads as TGTGCCAGCAGGCCGACCGGACTTTCCAGTGAAAAACTGTTTTTT.

This rearrangement joins TRBV5-7 to TRBJ1-2; TRBD1 might be the D (5 bases). TRBV5-7 is annotated as an ORF whose role is uncertain. Trimming left V 7 bases short and J 2 bases short, with 15 bases between. The CDR3 has 14 amino acids. The CDR3 nucleotides are TGTGCCAGCCCTACTCGACAGAGCAACTATGGCTACACCTTC. This translates into CASPTRQSNYGYTF.

The chain employs TRBV7-2 and TRBJ1-2, with 10 bases that match TRBD1. This CDR3 is built from 16 residues. J gave up 3 bases and V 1 base, and 5 bases lay outside the gene matches. CDR1 SGHTA and CDR2 FQGNSA come from the germline V gene. The CDR3 region is CASSLGWTGGYYGYTF. Here the CDR3 DNA reads TGTGCCAGCAGCTTAGGGTGGACAGGGGGATACTATGGCTACACCTTC.

J is TRBJ1-1 and V is TRBV5-4; weak D call: TRBD1 (5 bases). Germline V gene lookup returns CDR1 SGHNT and CDR2 YYREEE (reference sequence). This CDR3 contains 14 residues. V shed 3 bases and J shed 7 bases, with 16 bases lying between them. CDR3 protein: CASSYAGPGGEAFF. DNA for the CDR3: TGTGCCAGCAGCTACGCGGGCCCGGGGGGTGAAGCTTTCTTT.

The chain is built from TRBV7-2 and TRBJ1-6; TRBD1 matches 8 bases. The trim removed 5 bases at V and 10 bases at J, leaving 10 bases unmatched. The CDR3 runs 15 residues. Germline loops: CDR1 SGHTA, CDR2 FQGNSA. The DNA for the CDR3 is TGTGCCAGCAGCCCAGCTACAGGGGGTCGATCACCCCTCCACTTT. Encoded protein: CASSPATGGRSPLHF.

The chain recombines TRBV6-1 with TRBJ1-5; D uncertain. Germline V gene sequence: CDR1 MNHNS, CDR2 SASEGT. With 0 bases removed from V and 4 bases from J, the gap between germline ends came to 10 bases. The CDR3 length is 15 residues. CDR3 sequence reads: CASSEAEEGNQPQHF. CDR3 bases: TGTGCCAGCAGTGAAGCGGAGGAAGGTAATCAGCCCCAGCATTTT.

The J gene is TRBJ2-3, the V gene TRBV15; 8 bases align to TRBD2. This CDR3 is built from 14 residues. V gave up 3 bases and J gave up 1 base; unmatched junction bases: 0. CDR1 LNHNV and CDR2 YYDKDF come from the germline V gene (reference sequence). The CDR3: CATSSSGGTDTQYF. CDR3 coding DNA: TGTGCCACCAGCAGTAGCGGGGGCACAGATACGCAGTATTTT.

V gene TRBV20-1 combines with J gene TRBJ2-1, with unresolved D. The CDR3 runs 14 residues. The germline V and J ends were trimmed by 3 bases and 0 bases, with 9 bases remaining between them. Germline lookup yields CDR1 DFQATT and CDR2 SNEGSKA (reference sequence). CDR3 in amino acids: CSASRVISYNEQFF. CDR3 nucleotide sequence: TGCAGTGCTAGTAGAGTGATCTCCTACAATGAGCAGTTCTTC.

The chain has TRBV20-1 and TRBJ1-1; no clear D gene. Germline V gene data show CDR1 as DFQATT and CDR2 as SNEGSKA (reference sequence). The CDR3 contains 11 residues. V lost 7 bases to trimming and J lost 2 bases, with 8 bases between them. The CDR3 is CSVAINTEAFF. DNA of the CDR3: TGCAGTGTAGCAATCAACACTGAAGCTTTCTTT.

The V and J genes are TRBV6-6 and TRBJ1-3; no clear D gene. V was cut by 5 bases and J by 0 bases, with 20 bases left in between. The CDR3 runs to 18 residues. Germline V gene sequence: CDR1 MNHNY, CDR2 SVGAGI (reference sequence). The CDR3 bases are TGTGCCAGCAGTCAAATCGGGTTTTCTCATCCCTCTGGAAACACCATATATTTT. This encodes CASSQIGFSHPSGNTIYF.

The chain couples TRBV10-3 to TRBJ2-3; D is possibly TRBD1 (6 bases). V dropped 7 bases and J dropped 2 bases, with 13 bases sitting between them. Germline CDR1 ENHRY, CDR2 SYGVKD. The CDR3 extends over 14 amino acids. Here the CDR3 reads CAITGEPTTDTQYF. Written as DNA, the CDR3 is TGTGCCATCACAGGGGAACCAACCACAGATACGCAGTATTTT.

The chain recombines TRBV5-4 with TRBJ1-6, with no clear D. Germline V gene lookup returns CDR1 SGHNT and CDR2 YYREEE (reference sequence). V was shortened by 1 base and J by 3 bases, with 5 bases between the two germline ends. There are 14 residues in the CDR3. The DNA of the CDR3 is TGTGCCAGCAGCTTGAGAGACTATAATTCACCCCTCCACTTT. This codes for CASSLRDYNSPLHF.

The chain combines TRBV7-2 with TRBJ2-1; D is unclear. The germline V gene has CDR1 SGHTA and CDR2 FQGNSA. V lost 5 bases, J lost 6 bases, and 5 bases lay in between. The CDR3 is 11 residues long. The CDR3 spells CASSPINEQFF. DNA for the CDR3: TGTGCCAGCAGCCCAATCAATGAGCAGTTCTTC. Filled out from reference TRBV7-2 and TRBJ2-1, the complete variable domain reads GAGVSQSPSNKVTEKGKDVELRCDPISGHTALYWYRQSLGQGLEFLIYFQGNSAPDKSGLPSDRFSAERTGGSVSTLTIQRTQQEDSAVYLCASSPINEQFFGPGTRLTVL.

The DNA for the CDR3 is TGTGCCAGCAGCCCTCGGACAGGGGGAAATAATTCACCCCTCCACTTT. This gives the protein CASSPRTGGNNSPLHF. The rearrangement links TRBV6-2 or TRBV6-3 to TRBJ1-6; the match to TRBD1 covers 10 bases. Germline CDR1 reads MNHEY; CDR2 reads SVGEGT. CDR3 length equals 16 residues. With V trimmed by 6 bases and J by 5 bases, 7 bases remained unmatched.

The DNA of the CDR3 is TGTGCCAGCAGCTTAGCAGGGCGCAATTCACCCCTCCACTTT. It specifies CASSLAGRNSPLHF. This chain connects TRBV13 to TRBJ1-6; tentatively, D is TRBD1 (5 bases). Germline V gene lookup returns CDR1 PRHDT and CDR2 FYEKMQ (reference sequence). This CDR3 contains 14 residues. Trimming removed 1 base at V and 7 bases at J, with 8 bases between.

This clone was observed a single time. The chain links TRBV18 to TRBJ1-1; D is undetermined. Germline CDR1 KGHSH, CDR2 LQKENI. V was trimmed by 3 bases and J by 3 bases, leaving 11 bases between them. The CDR3 sequence is 14 residues long. Here the CDR3 reads CASSPTGRDTEAFF. CDR3 bases: TGTGCCAGCTCACCTACCGGGAGGGACACTGAAGCTTTCTTT.